These 27 T cell receptor beta chains were sequenced from one sample in a study of control samples from healthy donors and cancer patients. The method was immunoSEQ multiplex PCR; TCRdb's version includes in-frame clones alone and lacks a portion of them. Here the sample spans approximately 150,000 clones, around 96% being singletons. The sequencing sample was made of blood. Source of these receptors: a woman in her twenties or thirties in good health.

The chain couples TRBV6-1 to TRBJ2-1, with a possible D match to TRBD2 (6 bases). Trimming pared 1 base from V and 7 bases from J, leaving 17 bases between. From germline, CDR1 is MNHNS and CDR2 SASEGT. The length of the CDR3 is 16 residues. CDR3 loop: CASSEGGSGPGNEQFF. In nucleotides, the CDR3 is TGTGCCAGCAGTGAAGGGGGCAGCGGGCCTGGGAATGAGCAGTTCTTC.

This chain links TRBV6-4 with TRBJ2-3; possibly TRBD1 for D (6 bases). The V end was cut by 4 bases, the J end by 0 bases, with 11 bases between. The CDR3 is 15 amino acids. Germline CDR1 MRHNA, CDR2 SNTAGT. The CDR3 region is CASSAGTHSTDTQYF. In nucleotides, the CDR3 is TGTGCCAGCAGTGCCGGGACACATAGCACAGATACGCAGTATTTT.

The J gene is TRBJ1-5, the V gene TRBV6-1; a possible D gene is TRBD1 (5 bases). Per the germline V gene, CDR1 is MNHNS and CDR2 is SASEGT. The CDR3 has 16 amino acids. The ends were cut back, 1 base at V and 0 bases at J, with 10 bases in the middle. The CDR3 DNA reads as TGTGCCAGCAGTGAAGGGGACTTATTTAGCAATCAGCCCCAGCATTTT. It specifies CASSEGDLFSNQPQHF.

The CDR3 sequence: CASSFSGWSGVNTEAFF. The CDR3 region has the DNA TGTGCCAGCAGTTTTTCAGGTTGGTCGGGGGTGAACACTGAAGCTTTCTTT. The chain links TRBV28 to TRBJ1-1, with a possible D match to TRBD1 (5 bases). The CDR3 loop spans 17 amino acids. V lost 3 bases, J lost 0 bases, and 17 bases lay in between. The germline V gene has CDR1 MDHEN and CDR2 SYDVKM.

The chain joins TRBV5-1 to TRBJ2-7, with TRBD1 matching over 9 bases. Germline CDR1 and CDR2: SGHRS and YFSETQ. J lost 5 bases, V lost 1 base, and 7 bases had no gene match. The CDR3 is 15 residues long. CDR3 nucleotide sequence: TGCGCCAGCAGCTTGATGGGGACAGGGCTCAACGAGCAGTACTTC. This encodes CASSLMGTGLNEQYF.

This chain links TRBV19 with TRBJ2-3; D perhaps matches TRBD2 (6 bases). Germline lookup yields CDR1 LNHDA and CDR2 SQIVND (reference sequence). The CDR3 runs 14 residues. Trimming removed 5 bases from V and 4 bases from J, with 13 bases in between. The CDR3: CASSGLRNADTQYF. The CDR3 coding sequence is TGTGCCAGTAGTGGACTACGAAACGCAGATACGCAGTATTTT.

The V gene is TRBV6-6, the J gene TRBJ1-4, with D perhaps matching TRBD1 (6 bases). V shed 11 bases and J shed 7 bases, with 17 bases lying between them. Looked up from germline, CDR1 is MNHNY and CDR2 is SVGAGI (reference sequence). The CDR3 covers 13 residues. The DNA for the CDR3 is TGTGCCGCGAAAGGGGGGCTAAGTGAAAAACTGTTTTTT. It specifies CAAKGGLSEKLFF.

This clone showed up just once. The chain couples TRBV6-1 to TRBJ2-7; no clear D gene. This CDR3 has 12 amino acids. The germline gives CDR1 MNHNS, CDR2 SASEGT. Trimming removed 3 bases from V and 3 bases from J, with 6 bases in between. DNA for the CDR3: TGTGCCAGCAGTGACCTCTTCTACGAGCAGTACTTC. Translating gives CASSDLFYEQYF.

The J gene is TRBJ2-7, the V gene TRBV7-6, with 8 bases lining up with TRBD1. In germline, CDR1 is SGHVS, CDR2 FNYEAQ. V was clipped by 5 bases and J by 5 bases; unmatched bases: 8. This CDR3 is 14 amino acids long. CDR3 amino acids: CASSPAGGPHEQYF. CDR3 bases: TGTGCCAGCAGCCCAGCAGGGGGCCCCCACGAGCAGTACTTC.

V is TRBV7-6 and J is TRBJ2-2; no reliable D call. This CDR3 region has 15 residues. The germline V and J ends were trimmed by 5 bases and 0 bases, with 10 bases remaining between them. CDR1 SGHVS and CDR2 FNYEAQ come from the germline V gene. The CDR3 sequence is CASSPRLANTGELFF. The CDR3 region has the DNA TGTGCCAGCAGCCCCAGACTGGCGAACACCGGGGAGCTGTTTTTT.

The V call is TRBV10-1, the J call TRBJ1-1; possible D gene TRBD1, 6 bases. CDR1 WNHNN and CDR2 SYGVQD come from the germline V gene (reference sequence). The CDR3 totals 14 residues. Trimming stripped 0 bases from V and 2 bases from J, with 7 bases between. The CDR3: CASSESGGNTEAFF. CDR3 coding DNA: TGCGCCAGCAGTGAGTCAGGGGGAAACACTGAAGCTTTCTTT.

CDR3 sequence reads: CASSDRDRGTEAFF. As DNA, the CDR3 is TGTGCCAGCAGTGATAGGGACAGGGGGACTGAAGCTTTCTTT. The V and J genes are TRBV25-1 and TRBJ1-1; 11 bases agree with TRBD1. The CDR3 covers 14 residues. V trimming: 3 bases; J trimming: 5 bases; junction bases outside the gene matches: 2. CDR1 is MGHDK, CDR2 SYGVNS, per germline.

V usage is TRBV9 and J usage is TRBJ2-7; 7 positions agree with TRBD1. V was clipped by 0 bases and J by 2 bases; unmatched bases: 2. The CDR3 totals 14 residues. The germline CDR1 and CDR2 sequences are SGDLS and YYNGEE. The CDR3, as DNA: TGTGCCAGCAGCGTAGGGGACAGCACCTACGAGCAGTACTTC. It codes for CASSVGDSTYEQYF. The full variable domain, rest sourced from reference TRBV9 and TRBJ2-7, is DSGVTQTPKHLITATGQRVTLRCSPRSGDLSVYWYQQSLDQGLQFLIQYYNGEERAKGNILERFSAQQFPDLHSELNLSSLELGDSALYFCASSVGDSTYEQYFGPGTRLTVT.

On this clone: Other DNA sequences of this sample code for an identical CDR3. This chain links TRBV6-5 with TRBJ2-1, with 11 bases aligning to TRBD2. CDR1 is MNHEY, CDR2 SVGAGI, per germline. The CDR3 loop spans 15 amino acids. The ends lost 4 bases at V and 3 bases at J; junction bases unmatched: 2. The DNA for the CDR3 is TGTGCCAGCAGTTCCACTAGCGGGGGCTACAATGAGCAGTTCTTC. It translates to CASSSTSGGYNEQFF.

This chain connects TRBV11-2 to TRBJ1-2, with a weak D call TRBD1 (5 bases). With 5 bases removed from V and 5 bases from J, the gap between germline ends came to 12 bases. CDR1 and CDR2 from the germline V gene are SGHAT and FQNNGV. This CDR3 comprises 13 residues. The CDR3: CASSPRGAYGYTF. CDR3 nucleotide sequence: TGTGCCAGCAGCCCTAGAGGGGCGTATGGCTACACCTTC.

V is TRBV12-3 or TRBV12-4 and J is TRBJ1-3, with 7 positions matching TRBD1. V shed 5 bases, J shed 4 bases, and the junction held 2 bases outside the gene matches. The CDR3 extends over 13 amino acids. CDR3: CASSLQGGNTIYF. CDR3 in DNA: TGTGCCAGCAGTCTACAGGGGGGAAACACCATATATTTT.

The chain recombines TRBV2 with TRBJ1-1, with D unclear. This CDR3 has 13 residues. V lost 4 bases and J 0 bases, leaving 6 bases between the germline ends. Germline V gives CDR1 SNHLY, CDR2 FYNNEI. CDR3 region: CASSVAMNTEAFF. CDR3 sequence (DNA): TGTGCCAGCAGTGTCGCCATGAACACTGAAGCTTTCTTT.

This chain uses TRBV5-4 with TRBJ2-7; 9 nucleotides agree with TRBD1. This CDR3 comprises 18 residues. J lost 2 bases, V lost 0 bases, and 12 bases had no gene match. Germline lookup yields CDR1 SGHNT and CDR2 YYREEE (reference sequence). The CDR3 spells CASSLGPGQGLLTYEQYF. In DNA, the CDR3 is TGTGCCAGCAGCTTGGGACCCGGACAGGGGCTCTTGACCTACGAGCAGTACTTC. Drawing the rest from reference TRBV5-4 and TRBJ2-7, the complete variable domain is ETGVTQSPTHLIKTRGQQVTLRCSSQSGHNTVSWYQQALGQGPQFIFQYYREEENGRGNFPPRFSGLQFPNYSSELNVNALELDDSALYLCASSLGPGQGLLTYEQYFGPGTRLTVT.

The chain carries TRBV11-3 and TRBJ1-4; D unresolved. The V end was cut by 1 base, the J end by 4 bases, with 7 bases between. CDR1 is SGHNT, CDR2 YENEEA, per germline. This CDR3 is built from 14 residues. The CDR3 is CASSLGRINEKLFF. CDR3 in DNA: TGTGCCAGCAGCTTAGGCAGAATTAATGAAAAACTGTTTTTT.

J is TRBJ1-5 and V is TRBV6-4; D is perhaps TRBD1 (5 bases). Germline CDR1 reads MRHNA; CDR2 reads SNTAGT. The CDR3 consists of 14 residues. The germline V and J ends were trimmed by 4 bases and 2 bases, with 9 bases remaining between them. The CDR3 loop reads CASSAQGGNQPQHF. The CDR3 coding sequence is TGTGCCAGCAGTGCTCAGGGAGGCAATCAGCCCCAGCATTTT.

V and J are TRBV19 and TRBJ1-3, with D hard to call. The CDR3 contains 15 residues. The V gene's germline CDR1 is LNHDA and CDR2 SQIVND (reference sequence). Trimming left V 5 bases short and J 4 bases short, with 15 bases between. The CDR3 nucleotides read TGTGCCAGTAGTCCCAAAGGTACTTTCGGAAACACCATATATTTT. It codes for CASSPKGTFGNTIYF.

The rearrangement uses TRBV27 and TRBJ1-5, with D possibly TRBD1 on 6 matching bases. CDR3 size: 15 residues. Germline V gene sequence: CDR1 MNHEY, CDR2 SMNVEV (reference sequence). Between the trimmed V and J ends, which lost 8 bases and 0 bases, there was a span of 14 bases. This CDR3 reads CASGTGTLSNQPQHF. In DNA, the CDR3 is TGTGCCAGCGGCACAGGGACCCTTAGCAATCAGCCCCAGCATTTT.

J is TRBJ1-2 and V is TRBV11-2; D is uncertain. This CDR3 region has 13 residues. V dropped 5 bases and J dropped 5 bases, with 12 bases sitting between them. Looked up from germline, CDR1 is SGHAT and CDR2 is FQNNGV. In DNA, the CDR3 is TGTGCCAGCAGCAATAAGGTCGAGTATGGCTACACCTTC. Encoded protein: CASSNKVEYGYTF.

J is TRBJ2-2 and V is TRBV4-1, with D possibly TRBD2 on 5 matching bases. This CDR3 has 16 amino acids. The V gene lost 2 bases and the J gene lost 4 bases, with 14 bases spanning the gap. Germline CDR1 MGHRA, CDR2 YSYEKL. CDR3: CASSQPDGVVTGELFF. The CDR3 nucleotides read TGCGCCAGCAGCCAACCCGACGGGGTAGTCACCGGGGAGCTGTTTTTT.

J is TRBJ2-3 and V is TRBV5-1; D uncertain. Trimming stripped 1 base from V and 3 bases from J, with 12 bases between. The CDR3 loop spans 15 amino acids. Germline CDR1 reads SGHRS; CDR2 reads YFSETQ. The CDR3 sequence is CASSLLETYTDTQYF. The CDR3 nucleotides read TGCGCCAGCAGCTTGCTGGAAACCTATACAGATACGCAGTATTTT.

The V call is TRBV11-3, the J call TRBJ2-2; D is possibly TRBD2 (5 bases). The length of the CDR3 is 16 residues. CDR1 is SGHNT, CDR2 YENEEA, per germline. V was cut by 1 base and J by 3 bases, with 12 bases left in between. The CDR3 sequence: CASSLVVSGYTGELFF. In DNA, the CDR3 is TGTGCCAGCAGCTTAGTGGTTTCGGGGTACACCGGGGAGCTGTTTTTT.

This chain joins TRBV11-3 and TRBJ2-7; tentatively, D is TRBD1 (6 bases). Germline V CDR1 and CDR2: SGHNT, YENEEA. This CDR3 spans 13 amino acids. Between the trimmed V and J ends, which lost 5 bases and 1 base, there was a span of 9 bases. For the CDR3, the DNA is TGTGCCAGCAGCCGCAGGGGATCCTACGAGCAGTACTTC. Residues: CASSRRGSYEQYF. The variable domain in full, with the rest retrieved from reference TRBV11-3 and TRBJ2-7, is EAGVVQSPRYKIIEKKQPVAFWCNPISGHNTLYWYLQNLGQGPELLIRYENEEAVDDSQLPKDRFSAERLKGVDSTLKIQPAELGDSAVYLCASSRRGSYEQYFGPGTRLTVT.